A single T cell receptor beta chain is shown here with its context. Antigen specificity is unknown. The sample belongs to a study of regulatory and conventional T cells in RAG deficiency. Study-level points and caveats: Patient subsets had shorter CDR3s; Omenn Treg-Tconv overlap exceeded 85%. Control T-cell subsets had markedly higher Shannon entropy and lower Simpson indices than RAG-deficient patients. Omenn syndrome and CID/AS patients had around 100-fold fewer unique Treg TCR beta sequences, versus roughly 10-fold elsewhere.

Here immunoSEQ multiplex PCR was the method, and the copy in TCRdb shows in-frame clones only, minus some. The sample holds 5,000 to 6,500 clones, about 90% seen once. Germline V gene sequence: CDR1 SGHRS, CDR2 YFSETQ. CDR3 length: 13 residues. V was cut by 5 bases and J by 3 bases, with 12 bases left in between. The receptor's source is a human donor with RAG deficiency presenting as severe combined immunodeficiency. Sequencing was done on a sample of CD8+ T cells sorted from blood. The chain combines TRBV5-1 with TRBJ2-7; D may be TRBD1 (5 bases). CDR3 DNA sequence: TGCGCCAGCAGAGATGAGACAGTCTACGAGCAGTACTTC. Encoded protein: CASRDETVYEQYF.